Below, 26 T cell receptor beta chains from the same sample are listed, as sequenced in a study of monozygotic twins with cystic fibrosis. Profiled with immunoSEQ multiplex PCR; TCRdb holds only in-frame clones, not every one. The sample holds around 10,000 clones; just over 99% are singletons and the top ten take roughly 0.4%. Sequenced material: blood. These receptor sequences come from a man between 18 and 29 years old with cystic fibrosis.

The chain recombines TRBV18 with TRBJ2-1, with 8 bases that match TRBD2. The CDR3 sequence is 15 residues long. V lost 5 bases and J lost 7; bases outside the gene matches: 10. CDR1 and CDR2 (germline): KGHSH, LQKENI. The CDR3 DNA is TGTGCCAGCTCAAAGAGAGCGGGAGAATGGAATGAGCAGTTCTTC. Translated: CASSKRAGEWNEQFF.

CDR3 in DNA: TGTGCCAGCAGAGCCACAAGGAGCTCCTACAATGAGCAGTTCTTC. Protein sequence: CASRATRSSYNEQFF. The chain joins TRBV2 to TRBJ2-1; D is unresolved. CDR1 and CDR2 (germline): SNHLY, FYNNEI. V gave up 6 bases and J gave up 0 bases, with 12 bases separating them. This CDR3 spans 15 amino acids.

The rearrangement uses TRBV5-1 and TRBJ2-7; D is undetermined. This CDR3 is 12 amino acids long. The V gene lost 4 bases and the J gene lost 4 bases, with 9 bases spanning the gap. CDR1 SGHRS and CDR2 YFSETQ come from the germline V gene. DNA of the CDR3: TGCGCCAGCAGCATGGATACTTACGAGCAGTACTTC. This encodes CASSMDTYEQYF.

The V and J genes are TRBV5-4 and TRBJ2-1, with a tentative D call TRBD2 (5 bases). The CDR3 loop spans 14 amino acids. The germline gives CDR1 SGHNT, CDR2 YYREEE (reference sequence). V gave up 2 bases and J gave up 3 bases, with 9 bases separating them. The CDR3 DNA reads as TGTGCCAGCAGCTTTACCGGGAACTACAATGAGCAGTTCTTC. Residues: CASSFTGNYNEQFF.

This clone was picked up one time. This rearrangement joins TRBV7-2 to TRBJ1-1, with a weak D call TRBD1 (5 bases). The germline V gene has CDR1 SGHTA and CDR2 FQGNSA. The CDR3 totals 15 residues. V lost 1 base, J lost 7 bases, and 16 bases lay in between. The CDR3 sequence: CASSLVAWGGGEAFF. As DNA, the CDR3 is TGTGCCAGCAGCTTAGTGGCATGGGGTGGGGGTGAAGCTTTCTTT. The complete variable domain, with remaining parts taken from reference TRBV7-2 and TRBJ1-1, reads GAGVSQSPSNKVTEKGKDVELRCDPISGHTALYWYRQSLGQGLEFLIYFQGNSAPDKSGLPSDRFSAERTGGSVSTLTIQRTQQEDSAVYLCASSLVAWGGGEAFFGQGTRLTVV.

This clone was recorded once. The chain employs TRBV10-3 and TRBJ2-1; TRBD2 aligns across 8 bases. The trim removed 10 bases at V and 7 bases at J, leaving 9 bases unmatched. CDR1 and CDR2 from the germline V gene are ENHRY and SYGVKD. The CDR3 has 13 amino acids. Written as DNA, the CDR3 is TGTGCCAGCCACGGGGGGGATGGGAATGAGCAGTTCTTC. Protein: CASHGGDGNEQFF.

The chain carries TRBV29-1 and TRBJ2-1; D possibly corresponds to TRBD1 (5 bases). Trimming stripped 8 bases from V and 0 bases from J, with 11 bases between. The CDR3 spans 13 residues. CDR1 is SQVTM and CDR2 is ANQGSEA in the germline V gene. The CDR3, as DNA: TGCAGCACTTCCGACAGCTCCTACAATGAGCAGTTCTTC. Encoded protein: CSTSDSSYNEQFF.

The rearrangement joins TRBV30 to TRBJ2-1; D might be TRBD2 (5 bases). Germline V lookup: CDR1 GTSNPN, CDR2 SVGIG (reference sequence). The CDR3 covers 11 residues. V was shortened by 4 bases and J by 9 bases, with 10 bases between the two germline ends. The CDR3: CAWTLSGEQFF. CDR3 nucleotides: TGTGCCTGGACCCTGAGCGGTGAGCAGTTCTTC.

The V gene is TRBV6-4, the J gene TRBJ1-2, with D possibly matching TRBD1 (5 bases). From germline, CDR1 is MRHNA and CDR2 SNTAGT. The CDR3 loop spans 16 amino acids. Trimming took 3 bases from V and 8 from J, leaving 22 bases between them. The CDR3 loop reads CASSEIGTAGVEGYTF. For the CDR3, the DNA is TGTGCCAGCAGTGAAATCGGGACCGCCGGGGTGGAGGGCTACACCTTC.

The rearrangement joins TRBV19 to TRBJ1-5; 8 bases align to TRBD1. With 8 bases clipped from V and 5 bases from J, the junction kept 11 bases outside the gene matches. The CDR3 consists of 15 residues. CDR1 LNHDA and CDR2 SQIVND come from the germline V gene (reference sequence). The CDR3 sequence: CASVQEQGVDQPQHF. The CDR3 DNA reads TGTGCCAGTGTACAGGAACAGGGGGTCGATCAGCCCCAGCATTTT.

This clone was seen once. The chain has TRBV12-2 and TRBJ1-2; the table names TRBD1, a call not compared with the DNA. TRBV12-2 is an annotated pseudogene. The CDR3 spans 12 residues. The CDR3: CASRSDRDGYTF. In DNA form, the CDR3 reads TGTGCAAGTCGCTCGGACAGAGATGGCTACACCTTC.

CDR3 residues: CASSVLAGPGGQYF. The CDR3, as DNA: TGTGCCAGCAGCGTCTTAGCGGGGCCCGGCGGGCAGTACTTC. The V call is TRBV9, the J call TRBJ2-7; TRBD2 agrees at 8 bases. CDR1 is SGDLS and CDR2 is YYNGEE in the germline V gene. CDR3 length: 14 amino acids. The V and J ends lost 2 bases and 9 bases, in that order; junction bases with no gene match: 10. Drawing the rest from reference TRBV9 and TRBJ2-7, the complete variable domain is DSGVTQTPKHLITATGQRVTLRCSPRSGDLSVYWYQQSLDQGLQFLIQYYNGEERAKGNILERFSAQQFPDLHSELNLSSLELGDSALYFCASSVLAGPGGQYFGPGTRLTVT.

This clone came up once. The rearrangement uses TRBV5-6 and TRBJ1-2, with TRBD1 matching over 7 bases. From germline, CDR1 is SGHDT and CDR2 YYEEEE. The CDR3 sequence is 14 residues long. V shed 6 bases and J 4 bases; nucleotides not matched to a gene: 9. The DNA of the CDR3 is TGTGCCAGCAACTTCGGGACAGCCTTCTATGGCTACACCTTC. This gives the protein CASNFGTAFYGYTF.

V usage is TRBV19 and J usage is TRBJ2-5; 10 nucleotides line up with TRBD2. The CDR3 is made up of 14 amino acids. V shed 6 bases, J shed 4 bases, and the junction held 5 bases outside the gene matches. Germline-derived CDR1 and CDR2 are LNHDA and SQIVND (reference sequence). CDR3 coding DNA: TGTGCCAGTAGGGTAGTAGCGGGGGGAGAGACCCAGTACTTC. As protein: CASRVVAGGETQYF.

This CDR3 is CASSRSTSGGADTQYF. The CDR3 DNA follows: TGTGCCAGCAGCCGATCTACTAGCGGGGGTGCAGATACGCAGTATTTT. V and J are TRBV11-3 and TRBJ2-3; 11 positions agree with TRBD2. The CDR3 loop spans 16 amino acids. The germline CDR1 and CDR2 sequences are SGHNT and YENEEA. The V gene end was trimmed by 5 bases and the J gene end by 4 bases; junction bases not matched to a gene: 8.

This chain uses TRBV27 with TRBJ1-4; the match to TRBD1 covers 8 bases. After removal of 6 bases from V and 5 bases from J, the junction contained 8 bases not matched to a gene. Germline V gene data show CDR1 as MNHEY and CDR2 as SMNVEV (reference sequence). This CDR3 is 15 amino acids long. CDR3: CASRFSRDRNEKLFF. The CDR3 DNA sequence: TGTGCCAGCAGGTTTTCCCGGGACAGGAATGAAAAACTGTTTTTT.

J is TRBJ2-3 and V is TRBV5-1, with 13 bases lining up with TRBD2. The CDR3 runs to 16 residues. The V gene end was trimmed by 5 bases and the J gene end by 6 bases; junction bases not matched to a gene: 9. Germline assignment: CDR1 SGHRS and CDR2 YFSETQ. The CDR3 protein is CASRATSGRAEDTQYF. The CDR3 DNA sequence: TGCGCCAGCAGGGCTACTAGCGGGAGGGCCGAGGATACGCAGTATTTT.

This chain connects TRBV7-9 to TRBJ2-5; 8 bases match TRBD2. Germline lookup yields CDR1 SEHNR and CDR2 FQNEAQ (reference sequence). The CDR3 is 15 amino acids. V dropped 5 bases and J dropped 5; count of bases not matched to a gene: 10. The CDR3 DNA follows: TGTGCCAGCAGCCTGGGAGCGGGAGTCTCGGAGACCCAGTACTTC. Translating it yields CASSLGAGVSETQYF.

The DNA of the CDR3 is TGTGCCAGCAATGTTCAGGGGGCGCCCGGGGAGCTGTTTTTT. Amino acids: CASNVQGAPGELFF. This sequence joins TRBV28 and TRBJ2-2, with 8 bases lining up with TRBD1. Per germline, CDR1 MDHEN and CDR2 SYDVKM. This CDR3 has 14 residues. Losses at the gene ends were 7 bases for V and 6 bases for J; bases not matched to a gene: 7.

This sequence joins TRBV4-1 and TRBJ2-3; D may correspond to TRBD1 or TRBD2 (6 bases each). Germline CDR1 is MGHRA and CDR2 is YSYEKL. The CDR3 runs 18 residues. Trimming removed 3 bases at V and 6 bases at J, with 25 bases between. The CDR3 DNA is TGCGCCAGCAGCCAGGGGGCTAAGAGGACTACCTACAAGGATACGCAGTATTTT. This gives the protein CASSQGAKRTTYKDTQYF.

V gene TRBV6-1 combines with J gene TRBJ2-1; possibly TRBD1 for D (6 bases). This CDR3 is built from 13 residues. V was trimmed by 7 bases and J by 6 bases, leaving 13 bases between them. The germline gives CDR1 MNHNS, CDR2 SASEGT. The CDR3 sequence: CASNHRAGNEQFF. CDR3 DNA: TGTGCCAGCAATCACAGGGCGGGCAATGAGCAGTTCTTC.

The V gene is TRBV12-5, the J gene TRBJ2-1; 9 bases are a match to TRBD2. The CDR3 spans 15 residues. CDR1 is LGHNT, CDR2 FRNRAP, per germline. V lost 5 bases, J lost 3 bases, and 5 bases stayed unmatched. CDR3 in amino acids: CASGRGRANYNEQFF. The CDR3 bases are TGTGCTAGTGGTCGCGGGAGGGCCAACTACAATGAGCAGTTCTTC.

J is TRBJ2-1 and V is TRBV5-6; no reliable D call. V lost 4 bases and J lost 6, with 11 bases in between. Germline-derived CDR1 and CDR2 are SGHDT and YYEEEE. The CDR3 runs to 13 residues. The CDR3 nucleotides are TGTGCCAGCAGCCATGGACGGAGCAATGAGCAGTTCTTC. This codes for CASSHGRSNEQFF.

The V gene is TRBV11-2, the J gene TRBJ2-1; 7 nucleotides match TRBD1. V shed 5 bases and J 9 bases; nucleotides not matched to a gene: 4. The germline V gene has CDR1 SGHAT and CDR2 FQNNGV. The CDR3 runs to 12 residues. CDR3 sequence: CASSLGDSEQFF. CDR3 nucleotide sequence: TGTGCCAGCAGCCTGGGGGACAGTGAGCAGTTCTTC.

This chain uses TRBV5-4 with TRBJ2-5; tentatively, D is TRBD1 (6 bases). CDR1 SGHNT and CDR2 YYREEE come from the germline V gene (reference sequence). The CDR3 contains 14 residues. Between the trimmed V and J ends, which lost 5 bases and 3 bases, there was a span of 14 bases. For the CDR3, the DNA is TGTGCCAGCAGTACCCGGGACACCGAAGAGACCCAGTACTTC. As protein: CASSTRDTEETQYF.

Here the CDR3 DNA reads TGTGCCATCAGATCCGGGACAGGGGGCGTATCCTACGAGCAGTACTTC. Translating it yields CAIRSGTGGVSYEQYF. The chain joins TRBV10-3 to TRBJ2-7, with TRBD1 identical over 12 bases. The length of the CDR3 is 16 residues. From germline, CDR1 is ENHRY and CDR2 SYGVKD. V shed 6 bases and J 1 base; nucleotides not matched to a gene: 7.